A selection of T cell receptor beta chains follows, all from one sample in a study of technical replicates of blood from a few donors. Generated by immunoSEQ multiplex PCR, the TCRdb table keeps only in-frame clones and is missing some. The sample has about 97,000 clones, around 96% seen once; the top ten hold more than 0.3%. Sequenced material: T cells isolated from PBMCs. The receptor set was obtained from a human donor in good health. Each CDR3 is given with its conserved first and last residue.

CDR3: CASSPQREQQFF
V: TRBV7-2
J: TRBJ2-1

CDR3: CSVETGGLYGYTF
V: TRBV29-1
J: TRBJ1-2

CDR3: CASSLSDAGSGSTDTQYF
V: TRBV28
J: TRBJ2-3

CDR3: CASSMDRPEYSNQPQHF
V: TRBV7-6
J: TRBJ1-5

CDR3: CASSYDGGGYNEQFF
V: TRBV11-2
J: TRBJ2-1

CDR3: CASSLTGYYGYTF
V: TRBV27
J: TRBJ1-2

CDR3: CASNQDREITEAFF
V: TRBV19
J: TRBJ1-1

CDR3: CASSYLGGETQYF
V: TRBV10-1
J: TRBJ2-5

CDR3: CASRLAGGTDTQYF
V: TRBV11-2
J: TRBJ2-3

CDR3: CASSRQGQSNQPQHF
V: TRBV19
J: TRBJ1-5

CDR3: CASGLWRNPANTGELFF
V: TRBV12-5
J: TRBJ2-2

CDR3: CASSYGGDEQFF
V: TRBV9
J: TRBJ2-1

CDR3: CASSIGRGPYNEQFF
V: TRBV19
J: TRBJ2-1

CDR3: CASSPWTSGQSSYEQYF
V: TRBV28
J: TRBJ2-7

CDR3: CASSLQGGPNEKLFF
V: TRBV5-1
J: TRBJ1-4

CDR3: CASRPGGGYEQYF
V: TRBV6-5
J: TRBJ2-7

CDR3: CASSLGGAETDTQYF
V: TRBV28
J: TRBJ2-3

CDR3: CASSPRASGRAGGTGELFF
V: TRBV9
J: TRBJ2-2

CDR3: CASSLYVSLYEQYF
V: TRBV5-6
J: TRBJ2-7

CDR3: CSARSGYGYTF
V: TRBV20-1
J: TRBJ1-2

CDR3: CASSLDTGLNTGELFF
V: TRBV28
J: TRBJ2-2

CDR3: CASSSRLAGVTGELFF
V: TRBV19
J: TRBJ2-2

CDR3: CASRGGHEAFF
V: TRBV5-1
J: TRBJ1-1

CDR3: CASSPGLGDYEQYF
V: TRBV6-5
J: TRBJ2-7

CDR3: CASDRLGTGPPRELFF
V: TRBV7-9
J: TRBJ2-2

CDR3: CASSSSGANYNEQFF
V: TRBV13
J: TRBJ2-1

CDR3: CASSPTRDTQYF
V: TRBV5-1
J: TRBJ2-3

CDR3: CASSLYSGRAQEQYF
V: TRBV5-1
J: TRBJ2-7

CDR3: CASSFVAGGYNEQFF
V: TRBV7-3
J: TRBJ2-1

CDR3: CASSDPLAGVWTGELFF
V: TRBV6-1
J: TRBJ2-2

CDR3: CASSLTRIETQYF
V: TRBV5-4
J: TRBJ2-5

CDR3: CASSPPGRGNYGYTF
V: TRBV4-1
J: TRBJ1-2

CDR3: CATGGTSYNEQFF
V: TRBV7-9
J: TRBJ2-1

CDR3: CASSGRDYETQYF
V: TRBV7-9
J: TRBJ2-5

CDR3: CASRYTSGRNTGELFF
V: TRBV2
J: TRBJ2-2

CDR3: CARYRELSYGYTF
V: TRBV2
J: TRBJ1-2

CDR3: CASSERTGGGADTQYF
V: TRBV6-1
J: TRBJ2-3

CDR3: CASRYGRDRDTDTQYF
V: TRBV7-8
J: TRBJ2-3

CDR3: CASSLPDRGNTIYF
V: TRBV28
J: TRBJ1-3

CDR3: CASSLGGGGNIQYF
V: TRBV7-9
J: TRBJ2-4

CDR3: CASTQSRSYVNEKLFF
V: TRBV2
J: TRBJ1-4

CDR3: CASSSLGQGRGGYTF
V: TRBV28
J: TRBJ1-2

CDR3: CASSPLGEREFTDTQYF
V: TRBV7-6
J: TRBJ2-3

CDR3: CASSPTWGGSGGYTF
V: TRBV27
J: TRBJ1-2

CDR3: CASSRTGGNEQFF
V: TRBV19
J: TRBJ2-1

CDR3: CAWTPSPGLNEQYF
V: TRBV30
J: TRBJ2-7

CDR3: CASSQDRGGLNQPQHF
V: TRBV4-1
J: TRBJ1-5

CDR3: CASTRGRGSNEAFF
V: TRBV27
J: TRBJ1-1

CDR3: CASSYIGLENQPQHF
V: TRBV6-6
J: TRBJ1-5

CDR3: CASPTAGSKETQYF
V: TRBV2
J: TRBJ2-5

CDR3: CASSPPEQRAYEQYF
V: TRBV10-1
J: TRBJ2-7

CDR3: CAIRQGNQPQHF
V: TRBV10-3
J: TRBJ1-5

CDR3: CASNRDSNYEQYF
V: TRBV6-1
J: TRBJ2-7

CDR3: CASSVALAGGFNEQFF
V: TRBV9
J: TRBJ2-1

CDR3: CASLLGAMLFF
V: TRBV7-9
J: TRBJ2-1

CDR3: CAVQGSGNQPQHF
V: TRBV25-1
J: TRBJ1-5